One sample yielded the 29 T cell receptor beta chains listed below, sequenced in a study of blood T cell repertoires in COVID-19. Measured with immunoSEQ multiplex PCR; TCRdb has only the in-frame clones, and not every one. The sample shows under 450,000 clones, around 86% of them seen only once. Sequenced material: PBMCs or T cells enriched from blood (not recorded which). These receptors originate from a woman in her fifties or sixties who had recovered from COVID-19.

CDR3 region: CASSLGGGSLYNEQFF. The CDR3 DNA sequence: TGTGCCAGCAGCTTAGGGGGCGGGAGTTTGTACAATGAGCAGTTCTTC. This chain connects TRBV7-2 to TRBJ2-1, with 7 bases aligning to TRBD2. CDR1 and CDR2 from the germline V gene are SGHTA and FQGNSA. The junction had 7 bases not matched to a gene; V was cut back by 1 base and J by 4 bases. The CDR3 runs to 16 residues.

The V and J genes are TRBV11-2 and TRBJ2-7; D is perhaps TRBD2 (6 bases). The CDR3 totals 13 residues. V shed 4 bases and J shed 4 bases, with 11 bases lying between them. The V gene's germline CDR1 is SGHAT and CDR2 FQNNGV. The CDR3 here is CASSYLLAYEQYF. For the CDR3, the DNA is TGTGCCAGCAGCTACCTTCTAGCGTACGAGCAGTACTTC.

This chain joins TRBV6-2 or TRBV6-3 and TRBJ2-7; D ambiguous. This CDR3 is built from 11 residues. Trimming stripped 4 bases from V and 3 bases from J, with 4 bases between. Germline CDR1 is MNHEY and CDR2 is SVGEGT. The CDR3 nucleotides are TGTGCCAGCAGTTTAATCTACGAGCAGTACTTC. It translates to CASSLIYEQYF.

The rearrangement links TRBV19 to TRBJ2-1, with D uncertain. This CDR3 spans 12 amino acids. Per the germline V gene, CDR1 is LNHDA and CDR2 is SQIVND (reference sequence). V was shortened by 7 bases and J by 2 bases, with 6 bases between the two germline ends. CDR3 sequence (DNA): TGTGCCAGTATTACTCCCTACAATGAGCAGTTCTTC. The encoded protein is CASITPYNEQFF.

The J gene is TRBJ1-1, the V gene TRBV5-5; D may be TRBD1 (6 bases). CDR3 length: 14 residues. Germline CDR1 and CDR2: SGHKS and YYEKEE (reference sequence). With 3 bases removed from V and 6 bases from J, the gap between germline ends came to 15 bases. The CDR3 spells CASSWGAGGPEAFF. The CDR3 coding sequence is TGTGCCAGCAGCTGGGGGGCCGGGGGGCCTGAAGCTTTCTTT.

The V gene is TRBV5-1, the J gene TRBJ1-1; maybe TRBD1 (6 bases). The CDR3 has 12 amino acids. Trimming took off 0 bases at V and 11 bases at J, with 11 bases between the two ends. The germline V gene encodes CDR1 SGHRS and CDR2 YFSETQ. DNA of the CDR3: TGCGCCAGCAGCTTGGATACAGGGCTTGCTTTCTTT. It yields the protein CASSLDTGLAFF.

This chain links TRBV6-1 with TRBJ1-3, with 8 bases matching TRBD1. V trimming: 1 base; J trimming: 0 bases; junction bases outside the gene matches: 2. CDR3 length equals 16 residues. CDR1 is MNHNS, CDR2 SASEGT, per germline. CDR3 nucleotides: TGTGCCAGCAGTGAAGGGGGACAGGTCTCTGGAAACACCATATATTTT. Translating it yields CASSEGGQVSGNTIYF.

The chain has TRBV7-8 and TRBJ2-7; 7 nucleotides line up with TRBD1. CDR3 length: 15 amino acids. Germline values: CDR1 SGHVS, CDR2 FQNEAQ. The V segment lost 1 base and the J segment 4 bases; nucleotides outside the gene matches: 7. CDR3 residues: CASSLVPTGWYEQYF. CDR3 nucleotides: TGTGCCAGCAGCTTAGTCCCGACAGGGTGGTACGAGCAGTACTTC.

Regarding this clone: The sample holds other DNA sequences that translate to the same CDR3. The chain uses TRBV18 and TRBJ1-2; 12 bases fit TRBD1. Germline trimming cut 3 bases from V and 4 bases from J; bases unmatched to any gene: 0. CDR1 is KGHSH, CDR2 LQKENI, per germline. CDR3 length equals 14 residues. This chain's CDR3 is CASSPGQGAYGYTF. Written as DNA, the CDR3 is TGTGCCAGCTCACCGGGACAGGGGGCCTATGGCTACACCTTC.

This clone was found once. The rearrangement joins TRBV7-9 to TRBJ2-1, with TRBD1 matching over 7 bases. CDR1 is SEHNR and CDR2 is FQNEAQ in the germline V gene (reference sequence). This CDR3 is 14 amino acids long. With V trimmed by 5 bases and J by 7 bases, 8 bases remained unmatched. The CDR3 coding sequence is TGTGCCAGCAGCGTCCGGGACAGTCCTAATGAGCAGTTCTTC. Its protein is CASSVRDSPNEQFF. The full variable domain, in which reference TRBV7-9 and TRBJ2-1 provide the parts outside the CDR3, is DTGVSQNPRHKITKRGQNVTFRCDPISEHNRLYWYRQTLGQGPEFLTYFQNEAQLEKSRLLSDRFSAERPKGSFSTLEIQRTEQGDSAMYLCASSVRDSPNEQFFGPGTRLTVL.

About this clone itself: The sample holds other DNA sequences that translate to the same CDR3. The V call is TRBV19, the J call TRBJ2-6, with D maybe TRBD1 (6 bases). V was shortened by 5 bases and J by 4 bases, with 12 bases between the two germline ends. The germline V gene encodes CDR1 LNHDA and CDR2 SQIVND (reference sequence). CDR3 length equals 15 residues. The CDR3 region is CASSPQGNGANVLTF. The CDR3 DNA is TGTGCCAGTAGTCCACAGGGAAACGGGGCCAACGTCCTGACTTTC.

As DNA, the CDR3 is TGTGCCAGCAGCTTCCTACCGGGGGGTGCGAACACTGAAGCTTTCTTT. It translates to CASSFLPGGANTEAFF. The chain is built from TRBV11-1 and TRBJ1-1; possibly TRBD1 for D (5 bases). The germline gives CDR1 SGHAT, CDR2 FQDESV (reference sequence). The V end was cut by 3 bases, the J end by 1 base, with 15 bases between. This CDR3 contains 16 residues.

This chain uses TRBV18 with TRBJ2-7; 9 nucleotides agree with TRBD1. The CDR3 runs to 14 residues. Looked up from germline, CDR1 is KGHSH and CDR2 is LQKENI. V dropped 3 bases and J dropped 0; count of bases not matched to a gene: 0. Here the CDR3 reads CASSPGQGSYEQYF. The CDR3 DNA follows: TGTGCCAGCTCACCGGGACAGGGCTCCTACGAGCAGTACTTC.

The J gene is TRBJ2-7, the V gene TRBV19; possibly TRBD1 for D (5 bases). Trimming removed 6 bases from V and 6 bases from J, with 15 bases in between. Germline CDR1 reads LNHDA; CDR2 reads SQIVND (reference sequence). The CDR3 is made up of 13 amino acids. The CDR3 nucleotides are TGTGCCAGTAGCGACAGAATACTATCCGAGCAGTACTTC. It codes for CASSDRILSEQYF.

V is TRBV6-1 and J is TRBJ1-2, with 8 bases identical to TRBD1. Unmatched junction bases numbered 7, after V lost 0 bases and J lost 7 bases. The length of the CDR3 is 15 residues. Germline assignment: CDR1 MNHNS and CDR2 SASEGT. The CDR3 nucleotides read TGTGCCAGCAGTGAAGCTCTTCTTGACAGGGGTGGCTACACCTTC. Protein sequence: CASSEALLDRGGYTF.

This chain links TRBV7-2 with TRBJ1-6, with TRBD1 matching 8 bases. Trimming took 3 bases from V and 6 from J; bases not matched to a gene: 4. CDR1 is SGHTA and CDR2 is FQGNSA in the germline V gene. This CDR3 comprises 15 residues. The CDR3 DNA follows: TGTGCCAGCAGCTTTTTCGGACAGGGTAATTCACCCCTCCACTTT. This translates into CASSFFGQGNSPLHF.

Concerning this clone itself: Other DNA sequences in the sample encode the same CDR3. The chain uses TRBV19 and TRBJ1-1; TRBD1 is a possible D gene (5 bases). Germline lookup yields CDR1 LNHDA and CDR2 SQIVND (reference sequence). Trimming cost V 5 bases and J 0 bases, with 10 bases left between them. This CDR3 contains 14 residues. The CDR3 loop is CASSRQGLNTEAFF. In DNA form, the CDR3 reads TGTGCCAGTAGTCGTCAGGGCCTGAACACTGAAGCTTTCTTT. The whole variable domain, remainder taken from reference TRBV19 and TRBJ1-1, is DGGITQSPKYLFRKEGQNVTLSCEQNLNHDAMYWYRQDPGQGLRLIYYSQIVNDFQKGDIAEGYSVSREKKESFPLTVTSAQKNPTAFYLCASSRQGLNTEAFFGQGTRLTVV.

CDR3: CATQTGTGFGTIYF. The CDR3 nucleotides are TGTGCCACCCAGACGGGGACAGGGTTCGGCACCATATATTTT. The rearrangement joins TRBV19 to TRBJ1-3; TRBD1 aligns across 9 bases. This CDR3 is 14 amino acids long. Unmatched junction bases numbered 13, after V lost 10 bases and J lost 9 bases. Germline V gives CDR1 LNHDA, CDR2 SQIVND (reference sequence).

CDR3 sequence: CASSTLGTSNYGYTF. As DNA, the CDR3 is TGTGCCAGCAGCACCCTAGGCACCTCTAACTATGGCTACACCTTC. The chain is built from TRBV3-1 (or the pseudogene TRBV3-2) and TRBJ1-2; D is ambiguous. CDR3 length: 15 amino acids. The germline V gene encodes CDR1 LGHDT and CDR2 YNNKEL (reference sequence). V gave up 5 bases and J gave up 0 bases, with 13 bases separating them.

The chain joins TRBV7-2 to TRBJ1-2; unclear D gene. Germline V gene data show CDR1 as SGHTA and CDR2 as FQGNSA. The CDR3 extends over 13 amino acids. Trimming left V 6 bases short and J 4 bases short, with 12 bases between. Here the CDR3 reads CASSPTAVYGYTF. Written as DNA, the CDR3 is TGTGCCAGCAGTCCGACGGCGGTCTATGGCTACACCTTC.

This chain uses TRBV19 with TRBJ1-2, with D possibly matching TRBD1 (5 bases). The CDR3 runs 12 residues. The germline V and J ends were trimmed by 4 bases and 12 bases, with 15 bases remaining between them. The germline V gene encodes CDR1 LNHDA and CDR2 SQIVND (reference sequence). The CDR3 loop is CASSTPGGEHTF. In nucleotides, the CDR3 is TGTGCCAGTAGTACCCCGGGGGGGGAGCACACCTTC.

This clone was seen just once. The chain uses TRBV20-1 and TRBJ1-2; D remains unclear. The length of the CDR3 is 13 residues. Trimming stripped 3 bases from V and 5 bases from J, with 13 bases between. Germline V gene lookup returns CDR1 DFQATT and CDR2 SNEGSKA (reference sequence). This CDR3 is CSASSGVGYGYTF. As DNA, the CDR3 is TGCAGTGCTAGTAGCGGGGTTGGGTATGGCTACACCTTC.

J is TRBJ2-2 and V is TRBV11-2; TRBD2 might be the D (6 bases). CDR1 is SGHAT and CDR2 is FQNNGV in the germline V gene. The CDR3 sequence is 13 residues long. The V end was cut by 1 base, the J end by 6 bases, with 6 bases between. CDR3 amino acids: CASSLGRAGELFF. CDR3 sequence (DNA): TGTGCCAGCAGCTTAGGGAGGGCCGGGGAGCTGTTTTTT. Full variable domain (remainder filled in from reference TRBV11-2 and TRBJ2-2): EAGVAQSPRYKIIEKRQSVAFWCNPISGHATLYWYQQILGQGPKLLIQFQNNGVVDDSQLPKDRFSAERLKGVDSTLKIQPAKLEDSAVYLCASSLGRAGELFFGEGSRLTVL.

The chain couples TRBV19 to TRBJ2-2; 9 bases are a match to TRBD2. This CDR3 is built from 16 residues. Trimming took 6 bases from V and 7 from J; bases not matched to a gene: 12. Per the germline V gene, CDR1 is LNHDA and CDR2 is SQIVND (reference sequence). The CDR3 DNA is TGTGCCAGTAGAGGGGACGCGGGAGGGTTAGGCGGGGAGCTGTTTTTT. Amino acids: CASRGDAGGLGGELFF.

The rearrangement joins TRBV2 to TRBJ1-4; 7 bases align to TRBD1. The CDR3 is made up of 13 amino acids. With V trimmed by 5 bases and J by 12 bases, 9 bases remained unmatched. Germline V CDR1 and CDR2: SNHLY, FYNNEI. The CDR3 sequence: CASSRDSPSQLFF. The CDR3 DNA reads TGTGCCAGCAGTCGGGACAGTCCTTCACAACTGTTTTTT.

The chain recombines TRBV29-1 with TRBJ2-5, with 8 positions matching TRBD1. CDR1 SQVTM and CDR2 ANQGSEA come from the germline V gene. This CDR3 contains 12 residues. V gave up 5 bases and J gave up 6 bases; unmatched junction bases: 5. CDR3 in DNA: TGCAGCGTTCGGACAGGGAGGAAGACCCAGTACTTC. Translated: CSVRTGRKTQYF.

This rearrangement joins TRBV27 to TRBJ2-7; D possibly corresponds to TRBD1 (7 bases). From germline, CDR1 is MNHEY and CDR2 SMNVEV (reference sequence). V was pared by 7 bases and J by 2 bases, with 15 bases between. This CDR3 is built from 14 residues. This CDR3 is CASTAGQPPYEQYF. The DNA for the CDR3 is TGTGCCAGCACCGCGGGACAGCCCCCCTACGAGCAGTACTTC.

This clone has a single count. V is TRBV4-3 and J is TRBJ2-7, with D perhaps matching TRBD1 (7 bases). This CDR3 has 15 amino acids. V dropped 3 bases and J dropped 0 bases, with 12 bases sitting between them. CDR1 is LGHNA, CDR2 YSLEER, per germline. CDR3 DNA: TGCGCCAGCAGCCAGGGCCAGGGGGGCTCCTACGAGCAGTACTTC. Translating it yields CASSQGQGGSYEQYF.

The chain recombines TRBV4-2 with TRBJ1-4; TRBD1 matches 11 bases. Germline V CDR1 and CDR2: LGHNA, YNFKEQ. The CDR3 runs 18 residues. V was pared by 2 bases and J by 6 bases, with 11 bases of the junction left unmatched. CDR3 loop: CASSQLIQSGQGDEKLFF. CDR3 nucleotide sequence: TGTGCCAGCAGCCAACTAATTCAATCGGGACAGGGGGATGAAAAACTGTTTTTT.